This T cell receptor beta chain originates from a study of blood T cell repertoires in COVID-19 (dated by TCRdb to 2020 to 2021). About the study as a whole: The collaborator samples originated in the United States, Italy and Spain and spanned the acute and convalescent phases of COVID-19. A freely available public database, intended as a resource for researchers studying the immune response to SARS-CoV-2, is where the repertoires were released. The samples were drawn from the first 160 participants of the ongoing ImmuneRACE study and from over a thousand subjects provided by 6 global collaborators. The dataset comprised deeply sampled blood TCRbeta repertoires from subjects exposed to, actively infected with, or recovered from COVID-19. The material from the prospective study consisted of cDNA or gDNA derived from T cells, B-cell-depleted T cells, or PBMCs. Where available, HLA class I and class II types were obtained from metadata supplied by the sample provider rather than from assay-based typing. A de-identified subject ID, COVID-19 status, age in years and sex were almost always included in the sample metadata. General findings and caveats noted by the study authors: The amount of clinical and demographic metadata varied by source and participant and was provided uncurated.

In the prospective study, participants were roughly 18 to 100 years old, resided in about two dozen geographic areas of the United States, and were enrolled through a virtual design. Cohort assignment in the prospective study relied on participant-reported clinical history from a screening survey and a study questionnaire. In the prospective study, whole blood, serum and a nasopharyngeal or oropharyngeal swab were collected from each participant by mobile phlebotomists. Participants in the prospective study had the option to provide additional blood draws and questionnaires over a roughly two-month period. Prospective study blood samples were shipped either frozen or at room temperature before DNA extraction. With respect to this clone: Its antigen has not been determined. Base qualities were left out, and no much larger clone turns up one base away.

The CDR3 starts with the cysteine, ends with the phenylalanine, and has 16 residues. The CDR3 DNA has 48 bases and is translated from base 1. The germline V gene yields MNHEY for CDR1 and SVGAGI for CDR2. V loses 2 bases at its end and J loses 10 bases; junction bases beyond the gene matches: 10. TCRbeta CDR3 regions were amplified from genomic DNA by means of the immunoSEQ Assay, a bias-controlled multiplex PCR. Under the source paper's analysis protocol: Within the assay, amplification of reference gene primers was used to estimate how many nucleated cells each sample contained. Sequence reads were collapsed and filtered to measure the absolute abundance of every unique TCRbeta CDR3 rearrangement. For each sample, productive Simpson clonality was calculated as the square root of Simpson's diversity index across productive rearrangements. TCRdb took over this immuneACCESS table, retaining in-frame rearrangements with V and J assigned. Such tables are incomplete; in checked studies, under half of the missing clones stem from an unresolved V gene, and the remainder is unexplained. For V, J and clone size, that table is used; D and trimming come from the DNA. For this sample there are about 220,000 clones; roughly 86% appear just once. The ten largest clones represent 2% to 3% of the sample.

The chain was built from TRBV6-5 and TRBJ1-6; 8 central nucleotides agree with TRBD1. The receptor's source is a woman younger than 45 with acute COVID-19. Sequences were obtained from PBMCs or T cells enriched from blood (not recorded which). This receptor has the CDR3 CASSYQGQGKGSPLHF. The base sequence is TGTGCCAGCAGTTACCAAGGACAGGGTAAAGGATCACCCCTCCACTTT.